The T cell receptor (beta chain) under discussion was sequenced for a study of graft-versus-host responses after intestinal transplantation. Only in-frame clones appear in the TCRdb table, and some are missing; sequencing was by immunoSEQ multiplex PCR. This repertoire shows roughly 100,000 clones, approximately 93% found once; its top ten account for approximately 1.2%. A remark on this clone: Its antigen is unknown.

The CDR3 loop spans 11 amino acids. CDR1 is MNHEY, CDR2 SVGAGI, per germline. V was shortened by 8 bases and J by 11 bases, with 15 bases between the two germline ends. The chain carries TRBV6-5 and TRBJ1-2; maybe TRBD1 (6 bases). The source is a human donor who received an intestinal transplant. The sample was unstimulated CD8+ T cells sorted from spleen or lymph node cells, taken before intestinal transplant. CDR3 sequence: CASGQGQSYTF. For the CDR3, the DNA is TGTGCCAGCGGGCAGGGGCAGTCATACACCTTC.